This T cell receptor beta chain was observed in a study of blood T cells in healthy people across ages. General study points: Unsorted PBMC input precluded a conclusive naive versus antigen-experienced comparison.

This clonotype has a single count. The antigen is undetermined. Researchers report isolating at least 7 million PBMCs per sample. Then a second PCR, running roughly 7 to 11 cycles, was carried out with a sample-barcoded 5' primer and a J-beta primer mix. All samples yielded 3 million or more CDR3-containing paired-end reads. TCRdb used MiXCR to reprocess the 5' RACE reads, holding one entry per CDR3 protein. Altogether roughly 700,000 distinct CDR3 sequences are present, about 25% being singletons, with the ten largest covering around 9.2%. The sample was also reused in another study, on T cells of mothers and their children.

The sequenced material came from blood. The TCR was taken from a boy aged 10-17 years in good health.

The CDR3 region has the DNA TGTGCCAGCAGAGACTATGAGACAGGGTCTGAAGCTTTCTTT. It codes for CASRDYETGSEAFF. The J gene is TRBJ1-1, the V gene TRBV6-5, with 7 bases fitting TRBD1. The CDR3 length is 14 residues. The germline V gene encodes CDR1 MNHEY and CDR2 SVGAGI. The V gene end was trimmed by 6 bases and the J gene end by 6 bases; junction bases not matched to a gene: 10.